Below, 15 T cell receptor beta chains from the same sample are listed, as sequenced in a study of T cell responses to AZD1222 COVID-19 vaccine. Measured with immunoSEQ multiplex PCR; TCRdb has only the in-frame clones, and not every one. The table lists roughly 160,000 clones, roughly 93% of them singletons. Sequenced material: peripheral blood, taken on day 0 of AZD1222 vaccination. These receptors all come from an adult in good health.

The CDR3 bases are TGTGCCAGCAGTTACGACAGGTTTCTCTCCTATGGCTACACCTTC. Amino acids: CASSYDRFLSYGYTF. The chain carries TRBV3-1 (or the pseudogene TRBV3-2) and TRBJ1-2, with D perhaps TRBD1 (6 bases). The ends were cut back, 6 bases at V and 4 bases at J, with 18 bases in the middle. Germline V gives CDR1 LGHDT, CDR2 YNNKEL (reference sequence). This CDR3 is 15 amino acids long.

The genes are TRBV7-8 and TRBJ1-1, with TRBD1 matching over 7 bases. The V gene end was trimmed by 5 bases and the J gene end by 4 bases; junction bases not matched to a gene: 10. Germline CDR1 is SGHVS and CDR2 is FQNEAQ. The CDR3 is made up of 15 amino acids. The chain's CDR3 is CASSPPGGRITEAFF. CDR3 bases: TGTGCCAGCAGCCCTCCAGGGGGGCGGATCACTGAAGCTTTCTTT. Filled out from reference TRBV7-8 and TRBJ1-1, the complete variable domain reads GAGVSQSPRYKVAKRGQDVALRCDPISGHVSLFWYQQALGQGPEFLTYFQNEAQLDKSGLPSDRFFAERPEGSVSTLKIQRTQQEDSAVYLCASSPPGGRITEAFFGQGTRLTVV.

This clone appeared a single time. The chain is built from TRBV7-2 and TRBJ1-4; TRBD1 is a possible D gene (6 bases). The V and J ends lost 5 bases and 6 bases respectively, with 10 bases between them. The length of the CDR3 is 13 residues. Germline V gene lookup returns CDR1 SGHTA and CDR2 FQGNSA. CDR3 loop: CASSLHRDEKLFF. As DNA, the CDR3 is TGTGCCAGCAGCCTACACAGGGATGAAAAACTGTTTTTT.

This clone was observed a single time. The chain employs TRBV7-3 and TRBJ2-3, with D perhaps assigned TRBD1 or TRBD2 (5 bases each). V lost 5 bases and J lost 6, with 18 bases in between. The CDR3 is 15 residues long. Per germline, CDR1 SGHTA and CDR2 FQGTGA. CDR3 nucleotide sequence: TGTGCCAGCAGCCAAGGACTCTCGGGGCTGGATACGCAGTATTTT. It translates to CASSQGLSGLDTQYF.

The chain combines TRBV5-1 with TRBJ2-6; no clear D gene. The germline V gene has CDR1 SGHRS and CDR2 YFSETQ. Trimming stripped 1 base from V and 0 bases from J, with 5 bases between. CDR3 size: 15 residues. CDR3 sequence (DNA): TGCGCCAGCAGCTTGTCCCTCTCTGGGGCCAACGTCCTGACTTTC. This translates into CASSLSLSGANVLTF.

V and J are TRBV7-8 and TRBJ1-5; D not resolved. The germline V and J ends were trimmed by 5 bases and 4 bases, with 9 bases remaining between them. Germline values: CDR1 SGHVS, CDR2 FQNEAQ. CDR3 length: 13 amino acids. In DNA form, the CDR3 reads TGTGCCAGCAGCACACGTCGAAATCAGCCCCAGCATTTT. Protein product: CASSTRRNQPQHF.

This clone showed up just once. The chain carries TRBV10-3 and TRBJ2-3; 9 nucleotides match TRBD1. CDR1 and CDR2 from the germline V gene are ENHRY and SYGVKD. This CDR3 spans 14 amino acids. J lost 2 bases, V lost 9 bases, and 6 bases had no gene match. In DNA, the CDR3 is TGTGCCATAGGAACAGGGGGCAACACAGATACGCAGTATTTT. Its protein product is CAIGTGGNTDTQYF.

This sequence joins TRBV5-1 and TRBJ2-3; unclear D gene. The CDR3 is made up of 15 amino acids. The germline V and J ends were trimmed by 0 bases and 0 bases, with 8 bases remaining between them. Germline V gives CDR1 SGHRS, CDR2 YFSETQ. Written as DNA, the CDR3 is TGCGCCAGCAGCTTGGAGGCCTCGAGCACAGATACGCAGTATTTT. Translating gives CASSLEASSTDTQYF.

The chain combines TRBV27 with TRBJ1-2; D is perhaps TRBD1 (6 bases). V lost 5 bases and J 4 bases, leaving 17 bases between the germline ends. The V gene's germline CDR1 is MNHEY and CDR2 SMNVEV (reference sequence). CDR3 length: 15 amino acids. CDR3 residues: CASSASGERAYGYTF. The CDR3, as DNA: TGTGCCAGCAGTGCCTCAGGGGAAAGAGCCTATGGCTACACCTTC.

The V gene is TRBV6-1, the J gene TRBJ2-7; D perhaps matches TRBD1 (5 bases). V lost 2 bases, J lost 5 bases, and 16 bases lay in between. The CDR3 has 15 residues. Germline V lookup: CDR1 MNHNS, CDR2 SASEGT. In nucleotides, the CDR3 is TGTGCCAGCAGTGAAAAGGCCAGGGTGTTCAACGAGCAGTACTTC. Its protein is CASSEKARVFNEQYF.

The rearrangement joins TRBV28 to TRBJ2-4; 9 bases agree with TRBD2. The CDR3 extends over 15 amino acids. V lost 3 bases to trimming and J lost 3 bases; unmatched junction nucleotides: 3. Germline V gives CDR1 MDHEN, CDR2 SYDVKM. The CDR3 reads CASSFASGDKNIQYF. The CDR3 bases are TGTGCCAGCAGTTTCGCTAGCGGGGACAAAAACATTCAGTACTTC.

The chain joins TRBV7-9 to TRBJ1-1; TRBD1 aligns across 9 bases. The junction had 9 bases not matched to a gene; V was cut back by 1 base and J by 6 bases. The CDR3 has 16 residues. Per germline, CDR1 SEHNR and CDR2 FQNEAQ (reference sequence). The CDR3 spells CASSLDVGRTGAEAFF. The DNA for the CDR3 is TGTGCCAGCAGCTTAGATGTGGGCCGGACAGGGGCTGAAGCTTTCTTT.

J is TRBJ2-1 and V is TRBV24-1; 7 nucleotides agree with TRBD2. The CDR3 is made up of 16 amino acids. Losses at the gene ends were 1 base for V and 1 base for J; bases not matched to a gene: 3. CDR1 and CDR2 (germline): KGHDR, SFDVKD. The CDR3 coding sequence is TGTGCCACCAGTGATTTCGCGGGGGAATCCTACAATGAGCAGTTCTTC. Its protein product is CATSDFAGESYNEQFF.

This clone appeared once. DNA of the CDR3: TGTGCCAGCAGCGCTCGGACAGGGCCGGAGACCCAGTACTTC. Residues: CASSARTGPETQYF. The chain combines TRBV7-2 with TRBJ2-5; 8 nucleotides agree with TRBD1. CDR3 size: 14 residues. The J segment lost 5 bases and the V segment lost 5 bases, leaving 7 bases of the junction unmatched. Germline assignment: CDR1 SGHTA and CDR2 FQGNSA. Based on the CDR3 plus reference TRBV7-2 and TRBJ2-5, the full variable domain is GAGVSQSPSNKVTEKGKDVELRCDPISGHTALYWYRQSLGQGLEFLIYFQGNSAPDKSGLPSDRFSAERTGGSVSTLTIQRTQQEDSAVYLCASSARTGPETQYFGPGTRLLVL.

This clone was detected once. V is TRBV7-2 and J is TRBJ2-3; D possibly corresponds to TRBD2 (6 bases). Deletions cut 1 base from V and 9 bases from J, with 26 bases between. This CDR3 comprises 18 residues. Germline CDR1 reads SGHTA; CDR2 reads FQGNSA. The CDR3 reads CASSLGVRRGSPPSTQYF. The CDR3 DNA is TGTGCCAGCAGCTTAGGTGTGCGGCGGGGCAGCCCCCCCAGCACGCAGTATTTT.